The clone carrying this T cell receptor beta chain showed up just a few times. Its matching antigen is unknown. The sample comes from a study of long-term antiretroviral therapy in people with HIV. Study results and caveats: Although diversity increased after ART, it remained lower than in transplant donor controls.

Runs used v3.0 of the immunoSEQ assay and were done at survey level. Each sample had sequencing targeting about 35,000-50,000 T-cell genomes. Data came from immunoSEQ multiplex PCR; TCRdb stores just in-frame clones and leaves some out. The sample records 30,000 to 35,000 clones, roughly 74% being singletons. CDR3 length equals 16 residues. CDR1 and CDR2 (germline): LGHNA, YSLEER. Trimming took 0 bases from V and 0 from J, leaving 6 bases between them. This clonotype was sampled from a man aged 50-59 years with HIV. The gene calls are TRBV4-3 and TRBJ1-6, with no clear D. The sample here was unsorted PBMCs, taken 3 years after starting antiretroviral therapy. This chain's CDR3 is CASSQEFNSYNSPLHF. CDR3 nucleotide sequence: TGCGCCAGCAGCCAAGAATTCAACTCCTATAATTCACCCCTCCACTTT.